This paragraph reports one T cell receptor (beta chain). Its antigen is undetermined. The data derive from a study of vaccination effects on CD4 cells after COVID-19. Measured with immunoSEQ multiplex PCR; TCRdb has only the in-frame clones, and not every one. Of 15,000 to 20,000 clones listed, about 76% were seen once; the top ten hold under 25%. ViraFEST used viral peptide pools to expand antigen-specific CD4+ T cells before sequencing. Culturing for about 10 days preceded CD4+ T cell isolation. Documented for the person is a PCR-confirmed SARS-CoV-2 infection occurring between March and December 2020. Either the BNT162b2 or mRNA-1273 vaccine was given to participants in two doses. The material sequenced was CD4+ T cells from PBMCs cultured with SARS-CoV-2 spike peptides, taken after COVID-19 vaccination. This receptor was taken from a human donor who had a prior SARS-CoV-2 infection.

In DNA form, the CDR3 reads TGTGCCAGCAGTTACAGGGGGTCCTACGAGCAGTACTTC. Amino acid sequence: CASSYRGSYEQYF. The rearrangement joins TRBV6-2 or TRBV6-3 to TRBJ2-7, with a weak D call TRBD1 (6 bases). The CDR3 is 13 residues long. Germline CDR1 MNHEY, CDR2 SVGEGT. Between the trimmed V and J ends, which lost 2 bases and 1 base, there was a span of 6 bases.